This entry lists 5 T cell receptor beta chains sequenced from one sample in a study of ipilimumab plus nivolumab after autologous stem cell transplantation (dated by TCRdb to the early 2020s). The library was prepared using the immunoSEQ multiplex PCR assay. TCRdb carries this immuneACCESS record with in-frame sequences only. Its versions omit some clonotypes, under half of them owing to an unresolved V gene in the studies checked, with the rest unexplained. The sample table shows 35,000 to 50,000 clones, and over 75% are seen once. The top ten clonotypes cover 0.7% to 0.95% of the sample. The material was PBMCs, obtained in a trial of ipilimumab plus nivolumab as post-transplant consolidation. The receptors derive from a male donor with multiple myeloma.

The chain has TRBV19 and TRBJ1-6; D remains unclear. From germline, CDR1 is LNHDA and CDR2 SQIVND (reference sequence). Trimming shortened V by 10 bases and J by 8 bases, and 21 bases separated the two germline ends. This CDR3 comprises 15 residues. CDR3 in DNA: TGTGCCACCAGCAGAGAGGCCAGAAGGGATTCACCCCTCCACTTT. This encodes CATSREARRDSPLHF.

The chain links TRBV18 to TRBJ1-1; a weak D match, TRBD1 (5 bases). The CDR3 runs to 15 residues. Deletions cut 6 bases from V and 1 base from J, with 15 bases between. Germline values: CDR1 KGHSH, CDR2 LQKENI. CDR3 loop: CASSPIGGGNTEAFF. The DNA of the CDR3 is TGTGCCAGCTCCCCTATTGGGGGTGGGAACACTGAAGCTTTCTTT. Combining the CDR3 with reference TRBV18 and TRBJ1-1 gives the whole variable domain NAGVMQNPRHLVRRRGQEARLRCSPMKGHSHVYWYRQLPEEGLKFMVYLQKENIIDESGMPKERFSAEFPKEGPSILRIQQVVRGDSAAYFCASSPIGGGNTEAFFGQGTRLTVV.

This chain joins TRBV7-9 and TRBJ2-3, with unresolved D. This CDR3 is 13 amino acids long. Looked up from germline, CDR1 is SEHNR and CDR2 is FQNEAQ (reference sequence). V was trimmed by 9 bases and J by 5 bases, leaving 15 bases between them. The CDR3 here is CASEWASGDTQYF. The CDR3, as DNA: TGTGCCAGTGAGTGGGCCTCAGGAGATACGCAGTATTTT.

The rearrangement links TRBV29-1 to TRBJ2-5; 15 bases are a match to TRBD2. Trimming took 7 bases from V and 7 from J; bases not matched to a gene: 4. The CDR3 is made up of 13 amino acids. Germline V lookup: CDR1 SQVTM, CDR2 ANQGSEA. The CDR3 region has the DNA TGCAGCGGTATGGGACTAGCGGGGGGGACCCAGTACTTC. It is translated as CSGMGLAGGTQYF.

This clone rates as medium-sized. CDR3 sequence reads: CASSEHWVGWYEQYF. The CDR3 coding sequence is TGTGCCAGTAGTGAACATTGGGTGGGGTGGTACGAGCAGTACTTC. The V call is TRBV19, the J call TRBJ2-7; D remains unclear. This CDR3 has 15 residues. V lost 5 bases and J lost 4, with 18 bases in between. Germline CDR1 reads LNHDA; CDR2 reads SQIVND (reference sequence).